What follows are 23 T cell receptor beta chains derived from one specimen sequenced in a study of blood T cells in healthy people across ages. With a J-beta primer mix and a sample-barcoded 5' primer, a second PCR ran about 7 to 11 cycles. TCRdb re-called the 5' RACE reads with MiXCR, one entry per CDR3 protein. Of some 760,000 distinct CDR3 sequences in the sample, around 25% were seen once. The same data also contributed to another study, on T cells of mothers and their children.

Sequenced material: blood. Receptor source: a boy aged 5-17 years in good health.

This chain connects TRBV20-1 to TRBJ2-5; TRBD1 is a possible D gene (6 bases). Trimming stripped 3 bases from V and 5 bases from J, with 13 bases between. Germline values: CDR1 DFQATT, CDR2 SNEGSKA (reference sequence). This CDR3 has 13 amino acids. The CDR3 region is CSASYRVRETQYF. CDR3 in DNA: TGCAGTGCTAGTTACAGGGTCAGGGAGACCCAGTACTTC.

The chain is built from TRBV18 and TRBJ2-1, with D uncertain. Germline CDR1 KGHSH, CDR2 LQKENI. This CDR3 contains 14 residues. Deletions cut 2 bases from V and 4 bases from J, with 9 bases between. The CDR3 DNA follows: TGTGCCAGCTCACCAGATCGAAATTACAATGAGCAGTTCTTC. It is translated as CASSPDRNYNEQFF.

The chain carries TRBV25-1 and TRBJ1-6; D is perhaps TRBD1 (6 bases). CDR3 size: 13 residues. Germline lookup yields CDR1 MGHDK and CDR2 SYGVNS. Trimming pared 7 bases from V and 7 bases from J, leaving 11 bases between. The CDR3 bases are TGTGCCAGCAACTGGGACAACAATTCACCCCTCCACTTT. This codes for CASNWDNNSPLHF.

Written as DNA, the CDR3 is TGTGCCAGCAGTTTAACGCAGGCGGGGGGAGATACGCAGTATTTT. Residues: CASSLTQAGGDTQYF. The rearrangement links TRBV28 to TRBJ2-3; 8 bases line up with TRBD2. Germline values: CDR1 MDHEN, CDR2 SYDVKM. The CDR3 is made up of 15 amino acids. Unmatched junction bases numbered 6, after V lost 2 bases and J lost 5 bases. The full variable domain, in which reference TRBV28 and TRBJ2-3 provide the parts outside the CDR3, is DVKVTQSSRYLVKRTGEKVFLECVQDMDHENMFWYRQDPGLGLRLIYFSYDVKMKEKGDIPEGYSVSREKKERFSLILESASTNQTSMYLCASSLTQAGGDTQYFGPGTRLTVL.

In its sample, this clonotype was seen a few times. The chain links TRBV2 to TRBJ2-5; D not resolved. This CDR3 region has 11 residues. Germline lookup yields CDR1 SNHLY and CDR2 FYNNEI. The V end lost 0 bases, the J end lost 8 bases, and 4 bases lay between the germline ends. The CDR3, as DNA: TGTGCCAGCAGTGAAGCCCTTACCCAGTACTTC. Encoded protein: CASSEALTQYF.

V and J are TRBV5-1 and TRBJ2-7; 8 nucleotides line up with TRBD2. Trimming removed 4 bases from V and 0 bases from J; junction bases left unmatched: 12. Per germline, CDR1 SGHRS and CDR2 YFSETQ. The CDR3 consists of 17 residues. The CDR3 here is CASSTSLLAGSSYEQYF. CDR3 DNA sequence: TGCGCCAGCAGCACCTCCCTCCTAGCGGGCAGCTCCTACGAGCAGTACTTC.

This chain joins TRBV6-2 or TRBV6-3 and TRBJ1-3; weak D call: TRBD1 (6 bases). Trimming stripped 6 bases from V and 0 bases from J, with 15 bases between. Germline V gene data show CDR1 as MNHEY and CDR2 as SVGEGT. The CDR3 extends over 16 amino acids. The DNA for the CDR3 is TGTGCCAGCAGCAAAGGACAGACCTCCTCTGGAAACACCATATATTTT. Amino acids: CASSKGQTSSGNTIYF.

This clonotype was seen repeatedly, ten times or more. The chain uses TRBV27 and TRBJ2-7; no firm D call. Germline CDR1 MNHEY, CDR2 SMNVEV (reference sequence). The CDR3 covers 13 residues. Trimming left V 6 bases short and J 3 bases short, with 12 bases between. The CDR3 loop reads CASSLGSYYEQYF. The CDR3 nucleotides are TGTGCCAGCAGCTTAGGTTCCTACTACGAGCAGTACTTC.

V and J are TRBV4-2 and TRBJ2-5; D is possibly TRBD2 (5 bases). Germline V gives CDR1 LGHNA, CDR2 YNFKEQ. V lost 6 bases and J 1 base, leaving 15 bases between the germline ends. CDR3 size: 15 residues. CDR3 amino acids: CASSRLTNLQETQYF. The CDR3 DNA sequence: TGTGCCAGCAGTCGACTAACGAACCTCCAAGAGACCCAGTACTTC.

Only one count was recorded for this clonotype. The chain employs TRBV29-1 and TRBJ2-3; D gene ambiguous. V shed 1 base and J shed 2 bases, with 7 bases lying between them. In germline, CDR1 is SQVTM, CDR2 ANQGSEA. The CDR3 is made up of 13 amino acids. Here the CDR3 DNA reads TGCAGCGTTGAAGCCCGCGTCACAGATACGCAGTATTTT. Protein product: CSVEARVTDTQYF.

The chain couples TRBV12-3 or TRBV12-4 to TRBJ2-3; 7 positions match TRBD1. The CDR3 has 11 residues. The V gene end was trimmed by 5 bases and the J gene end by 14 bases; junction bases not matched to a gene: 7. This CDR3 is CASSGPYRGYF. CDR3 coding DNA: TGTGCCAGCAGTGGACCCTACAGGGGGTATTTT.

This clonotype appeared many times. The gene calls are TRBV5-5 and TRBJ1-1; D unclear. Germline V CDR1 and CDR2: SGHKS, YYEKEE (reference sequence). The CDR3 is 13 amino acids. V was cut by 3 bases and J by 4 bases, with 10 bases left in between. The CDR3 DNA follows: TGTGCCAGCAGCTATGGGAGCGGCACTGAAGCTTTCTTT. This translates into CASSYGSGTEAFF. Full variable domain (outside the CDR3, taken from reference TRBV5-5 and TRBJ1-1): DAGVTQSPTHLIKTRGQQVTLRCSPISGHKSVSWYQQVLGQGPQFIFQYYEKEERGRGNFPDRFSARQFPNYSSELNVNALLLGDSALYLCASSYGSGTEAFFGQGTRLTVV.

The chain links TRBV5-1 to TRBJ2-5, with TRBD1 matching 7 bases. CDR3 length equals 16 residues. V lost 3 bases to trimming and J lost 5 bases; unmatched junction nucleotides: 13. CDR1 SGHRS and CDR2 YFSETQ come from the germline V gene. CDR3 loop: CASSWWGRQGGETQYF. The DNA of the CDR3 is TGCGCCAGCAGCTGGTGGGGACGACAGGGCGGGGAGACCCAGTACTTC.

In its sample, this clonotype was seen a few times. This sequence joins TRBV27 and TRBJ2-5, with a possible D match to TRBD2 (7 bases). The J call could be wrong; TRBJ2-7 is a better fit for the DNA end. Germline V lookup: CDR1 MNHEY, CDR2 SMNVEV (reference sequence). The CDR3 is 15 amino acids. CDR3 region: CASSRQGGGSYEQYF. The CDR3 DNA follows: TGTGCCAGCAGCCGCCAGGGAGGGGGTTCCTACGAGCAGTACTTC.

The V gene is TRBV29-1, the J gene TRBJ2-3; TRBD1 matches at 7 bases. The CDR3 runs 12 residues. The J segment lost 4 bases and the V segment lost 5 bases, leaving 3 bases of the junction unmatched. Germline V CDR1 and CDR2: SQVTM, ANQGSEA. In DNA form, the CDR3 reads TGCAGCGTTCGACAGGGTGCAGATACGCAGTATTTT. As protein: CSVRQGADTQYF.

The CDR3 nucleotides read TGTGCCATCAGTGCCCCAGGCATACAAGAGACCCAGTACTTC. Its protein is CAISAPGIQETQYF. The chain recombines TRBV10-3 with TRBJ2-5, with D unclear. V gave up 4 bases and J gave up 2 bases, with 11 bases separating them. Per germline, CDR1 ENHRY and CDR2 SYGVKD. The CDR3 runs to 14 residues.

This clonotype was counted once. The chain carries TRBV27 and TRBJ1-5; 7 nucleotides align to TRBD1. The germline V gene has CDR1 MNHEY and CDR2 SMNVEV (reference sequence). The CDR3 consists of 17 residues. V dropped 2 bases and J dropped 2; count of bases not matched to a gene: 9. The CDR3 DNA reads TGTGCCAGCAGTTTAGGAGGGGGCGGGAGTGGCAATCAGCCCCAGCATTTT. Its protein product is CASSLGGGGSGNQPQHF.

The CDR3 reads CASSQGGGDPQETQYF. The CDR3 DNA reads as TGCGCCAGCAGCCAAGGTGGAGGGGACCCTCAAGAGACCCAGTACTTC. The chain couples TRBV4-1 to TRBJ2-5; D possibly corresponds to TRBD2 (6 bases). The germline CDR1 and CDR2 sequences are MGHRA and YSYEKL. Trimming stripped 1 base from V and 2 bases from J, with 14 bases between. The CDR3 extends over 16 amino acids.

The genes are TRBV3-1 and TRBJ2-7, with TRBD1 identical over 9 bases. CDR3 length: 15 residues. Trimming at V came to 4 bases and at J to 5 bases, leaving 9 bases not matched to a gene. Germline V gives CDR1 LGHDT, CDR2 YNNKEL (reference sequence). CDR3 sequence reads: CASSLPTGGMNEQYF. The DNA of the CDR3 is TGTGCCAGCAGCCTCCCGACAGGGGGGATGAACGAGCAGTACTTC.

This clonotype was detected only a few times. The genes are TRBV4-3 and TRBJ2-3; TRBD2 matches 11 bases. The V and J ends lost 1 base and 2 bases, in that order; junction bases with no gene match: 5. CDR3 length: 17 amino acids. CDR1 is LGHNA, CDR2 YSLEER, per germline. CDR3: CASSQGSGLAATDTQYF. The CDR3 DNA reads TGCGCCAGCAGCCAAGGCTCGGGACTAGCGGCCACAGATACGCAGTATTTT.

There are many counts of this clonotype. Its ends do not fully match the called genes, so a read error is possible. This chain joins TRBV7-2 and TRBJ2-6; the match to TRBD2 covers 7 bases. From germline, CDR1 is SGHTA and CDR2 FQGNSA. CDR3 length: 16 amino acids. This CDR3 is CASSLGGSSGANVLTF. CDR3 bases: TGTGCCAGCAGTTTAGGCGGGAGCTCTGGGGCCAACGTCCTGACTTTC.

The chain couples TRBV2 to TRBJ1-1, with a weak D call TRBD1 (6 bases). In germline, CDR1 is SNHLY, CDR2 FYNNEI. The CDR3 sequence is 12 residues long. Trimming shortened V by 6 bases and J by 5 bases, and 10 bases separated the two germline ends. CDR3 in amino acids: CASRDSGTEAFF. In DNA form, the CDR3 reads TGTGCCAGCAGGGACAGTGGGACTGAAGCTTTCTTT.

The chain carries TRBV20-1 and TRBJ2-2; TRBD2 might be the D (6 bases). The CDR3 spans 16 residues. CDR1 and CDR2 from the germline V gene are DFQATT and SNEGSKA (reference sequence). V lost 0 bases, J lost 5 bases, and 16 bases lay in between. DNA for the CDR3: TGCAGTGCTAGAGATCGTGGCGGGATACAAACCGGGGAGCTGTTTTTT. Encoded protein: CSARDRGGIQTGELFF.